This T cell receptor (beta chain) originates from a study of T cell clonotyping in hematopoietic cell transplantation. V was pared by 5 bases and J by 1 base, with 11 bases between. The CDR3 runs to 14 residues. Germline assignment: CDR1 MNHNY and CDR2 SVGAGI (reference sequence). Libraries were prepared by immunoSEQ multiplex PCR; TCRdb keeps only in-frame clonotypes and omits some of them. The sample lists around 40,000 clones, about 95% occurring once. Time point reported: recipient sample about 28 days before transplant, after cytoreduction. The chain employs TRBV6-6 and TRBJ2-5, with D possibly called TRBD1 or TRBD2 (5 bases each). This TCR was sampled from a man aged 35-49 years with chronic myeloid leukemia. Some clones in this sample may be carry-over from other donors' samples. Sequences were derived from peripheral blood mononuclear cells, sampled before stem cell transplant. The CDR3: CASSPGRRQETQYF. DNA of the CDR3: TGTGCCAGCAGTCCGGGACGGCGCCAAGAGACCCAGTACTTC.